This TCR beta chain is from a study of blood T cell repertoires in COVID-19. Sequenced by immunoSEQ multiplex PCR; TCRdb stores in-frame clones only, minus some. The sample comprises more than 150,000 clones, roughly nine tenths of which are singletons, and more than 2% rests with the top ten. CDR1 LNHNV and CDR2 YYDKDF come from the germline V gene (reference sequence). CDR3 length equals 18 residues. V lost 0 bases to trimming and J lost 5 bases; unmatched junction nucleotides: 11. This chain uses TRBV15 with TRBJ1-4; 8 positions agree with TRBD1. This receptor was taken from a woman in her twenties or thirties who had recovered from COVID-19. Sequences were obtained from PBMCs or T cells enriched from blood (not recorded which). CDR3 region: CATSRDGSGGQENEKLFF. Here the CDR3 DNA reads TGTGCCACCAGCAGAGATGGGTCCGGGGGACAGGAGAATGAAAAACTGTTTTTT.